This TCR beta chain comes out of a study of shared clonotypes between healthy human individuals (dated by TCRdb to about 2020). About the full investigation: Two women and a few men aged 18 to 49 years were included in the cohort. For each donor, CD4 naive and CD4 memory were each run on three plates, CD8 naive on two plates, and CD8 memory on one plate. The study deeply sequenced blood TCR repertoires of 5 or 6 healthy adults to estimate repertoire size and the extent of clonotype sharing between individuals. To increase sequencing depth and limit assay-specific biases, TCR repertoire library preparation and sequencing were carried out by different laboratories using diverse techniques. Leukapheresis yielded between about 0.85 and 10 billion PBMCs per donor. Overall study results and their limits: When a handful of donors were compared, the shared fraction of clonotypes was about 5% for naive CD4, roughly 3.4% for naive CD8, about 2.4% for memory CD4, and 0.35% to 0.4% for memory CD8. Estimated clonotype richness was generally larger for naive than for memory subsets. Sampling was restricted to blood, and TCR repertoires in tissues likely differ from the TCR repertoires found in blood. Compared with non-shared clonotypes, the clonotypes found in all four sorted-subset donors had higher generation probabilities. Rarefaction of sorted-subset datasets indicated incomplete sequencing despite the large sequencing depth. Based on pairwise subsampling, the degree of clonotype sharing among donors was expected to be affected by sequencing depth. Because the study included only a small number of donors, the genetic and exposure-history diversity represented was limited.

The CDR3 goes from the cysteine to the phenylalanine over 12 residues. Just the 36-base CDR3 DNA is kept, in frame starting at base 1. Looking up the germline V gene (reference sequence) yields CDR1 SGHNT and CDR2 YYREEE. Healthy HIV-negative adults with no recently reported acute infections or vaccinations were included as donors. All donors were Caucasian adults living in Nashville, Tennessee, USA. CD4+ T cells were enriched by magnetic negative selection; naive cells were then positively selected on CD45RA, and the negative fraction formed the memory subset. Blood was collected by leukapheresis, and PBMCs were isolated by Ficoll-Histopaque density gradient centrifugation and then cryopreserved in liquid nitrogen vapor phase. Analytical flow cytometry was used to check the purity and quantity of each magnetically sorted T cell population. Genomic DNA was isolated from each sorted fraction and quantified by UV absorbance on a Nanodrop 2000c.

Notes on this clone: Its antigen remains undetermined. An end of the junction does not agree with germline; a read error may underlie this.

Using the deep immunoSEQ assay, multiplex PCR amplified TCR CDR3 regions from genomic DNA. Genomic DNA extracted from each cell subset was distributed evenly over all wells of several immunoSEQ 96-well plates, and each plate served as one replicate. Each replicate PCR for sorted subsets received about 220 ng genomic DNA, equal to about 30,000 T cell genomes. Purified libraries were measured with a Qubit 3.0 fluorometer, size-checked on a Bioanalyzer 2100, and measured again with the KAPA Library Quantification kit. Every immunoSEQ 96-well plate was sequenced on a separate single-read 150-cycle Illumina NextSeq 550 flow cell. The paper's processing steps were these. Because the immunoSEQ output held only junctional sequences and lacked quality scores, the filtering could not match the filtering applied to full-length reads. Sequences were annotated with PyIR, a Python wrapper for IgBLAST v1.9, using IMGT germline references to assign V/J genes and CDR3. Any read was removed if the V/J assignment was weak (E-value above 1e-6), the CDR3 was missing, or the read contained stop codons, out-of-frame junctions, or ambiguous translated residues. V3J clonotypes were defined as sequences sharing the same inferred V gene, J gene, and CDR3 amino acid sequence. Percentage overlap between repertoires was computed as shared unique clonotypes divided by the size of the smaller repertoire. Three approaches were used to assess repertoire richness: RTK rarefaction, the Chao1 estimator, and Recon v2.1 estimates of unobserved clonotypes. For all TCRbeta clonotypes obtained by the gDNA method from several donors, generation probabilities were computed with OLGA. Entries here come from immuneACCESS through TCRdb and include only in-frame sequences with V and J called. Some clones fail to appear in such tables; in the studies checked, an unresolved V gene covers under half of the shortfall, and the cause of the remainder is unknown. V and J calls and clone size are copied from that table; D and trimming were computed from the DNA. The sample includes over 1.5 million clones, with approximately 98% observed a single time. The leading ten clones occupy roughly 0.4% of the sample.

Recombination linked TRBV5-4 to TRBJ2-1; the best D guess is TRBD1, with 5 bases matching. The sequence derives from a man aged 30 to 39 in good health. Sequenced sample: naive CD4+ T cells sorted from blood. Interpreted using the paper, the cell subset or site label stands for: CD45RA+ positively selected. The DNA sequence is TGTGCCAGCAGTAGGGGCCTCATTGAGCCGTTCTTC. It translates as CASSRGLIEPFF.